These 10 T cell receptor beta chains were all obtained from the same sample, sequenced in a study of beta chain features in type 1 diabetes. Study findings and constraints: Across all four CD4+ subsets, people with type 1 diabetes showed modestly shorter TCRB CDR3s.

These receptors are not linked to any known antigen. Expressed TCRB transcripts were sequenced because the isolated RNA had all been reverse transcribed beforehand. Sequencing was performed with immunoSEQ multiplex PCR; in TCRdb, only in-frame clones are kept and a portion is missing. The table records some 350,000 clones, about 10% of them present only once. Sequencing was carried out using central memory CD4+ T cells from blood. These receptors were collected from a man aged 25 to 40 with type 1 diabetes.

The sample holds a few counts of this clone. The chain couples TRBV7-6 to TRBJ2-3, with TRBD2 matching over 10 bases. Per the germline V gene, CDR1 is SGHVS and CDR2 is FNYEAQ. V gave up 0 bases and J gave up 0 bases; unmatched junction bases: 6. This CDR3 has 18 amino acids. The CDR3 reads CASSLAPAGGLSTDTQYF. In DNA form, the CDR3 reads TGTGCCAGCAGCTTAGCTCCAGCGGGAGGGCTAAGCACAGATACGCAGTATTTT. Looking up the rest from reference TRBV7-6 and TRBJ2-3 gives the full variable domain: GAGVSQSPRYKVTKRGQDVALRCDPISGHVSLYWYRQALGQGPEFLTYFNYEAQQDKSGLPNDRFSAERPEGSISTLTIQRTEQRDSAMYRCASSLAPAGGLSTDTQYFGPGTRLTVL.

This clone has only a few counts. This chain joins TRBV30 and TRBJ1-1; maybe TRBD1 (6 bases). The CDR3 is 15 amino acids. Trimming left V 4 bases short and J 0 bases short, with 15 bases between. The V gene's germline CDR1 is GTSNPN and CDR2 SVGIG (reference sequence). The CDR3 DNA follows: TGTGCCTGGAAGACCCTTGACAGGCTGAACACTGAAGCTTTCTTT. Translating it yields CAWKTLDRLNTEAFF.

This clone turned up a few times. The chain carries TRBV28 and TRBJ2-7; D ambiguous. Germline V CDR1 and CDR2: MDHEN, SYDVKM. V lost 2 bases, J lost 6 bases, and 14 bases lay in between. This CDR3 contains 14 residues. The CDR3 loop is CASSLAALYSEQYF. CDR3 coding DNA: TGTGCCAGCAGTTTAGCCGCCCTATATTCCGAGCAGTACTTC.

The rearrangement links TRBV5-8 to TRBJ2-3; 7 bases match TRBD2. Germline CDR1 reads SGHTS; CDR2 reads YDEGEE. V trimming: 1 base; J trimming: 0 bases; junction bases outside the gene matches: 2. The CDR3 extends over 15 amino acids. In nucleotides, the CDR3 is TGTGCCAGCAGCTTGTGGGGGGGAAGCACAGATACGCAGTATTTT. It codes for CASSLWGGSTDTQYF.

This clone was observed many times. The chain uses TRBV7-2 and TRBJ2-7; 8 bases fit TRBD2. The germline V gene has CDR1 SGHTA and CDR2 FQGNSA. The CDR3 is 16 residues long. J was trimmed by 5 bases and V by 2 bases; bases with no gene match: 11. The CDR3 sequence: CASSLQYGRAIDEQYF. CDR3 DNA sequence: TGTGCCAGCAGCTTACAATACGGGAGGGCCATTGACGAGCAGTACTTC. Full variable domain (remainder filled in from reference TRBV7-2 and TRBJ2-7): GAGVSQSPSNKVTEKGKDVELRCDPISGHTALYWYRQSLGQGLEFLIYFQGNSAPDKSGLPSDRFSAERTGGSVSTLTIQRTQQEDSAVYLCASSLQYGRAIDEQYFGPGTRLTVT.

This clone came up a few times. The chain links TRBV11-1 to TRBJ2-7; possibly TRBD2 for D (6 bases). The CDR3 contains 16 residues. Trimming cost V 5 bases and J 5 bases, with 22 bases left between them. CDR1 is SGHAT and CDR2 is FQDESV in the germline V gene (reference sequence). In DNA form, the CDR3 reads TGTGCCAGCAGCACACCCCGGGACTCTCGGTGGGACGAGCAGTACTTC. Translated, it gives CASSTPRDSRWDEQYF.

This clone was found a few times. V gene TRBV28 combines with J gene TRBJ2-1; TRBD2 matches at 12 bases. CDR3 length equals 13 residues. The germline gives CDR1 MDHEN, CDR2 SYDVKM. V gave up 10 bases and J gave up 9 bases; unmatched junction bases: 7. The CDR3 loop reads CATIGLAGTEQFF. DNA of the CDR3: TGTGCCACGATCGGACTAGCGGGAACTGAGCAGTTCTTC.

The chain employs TRBV5-1 and TRBJ1-1, with D possibly being TRBD1 (5 bases). The CDR3 sequence is 15 residues long. CDR1 is SGHRS and CDR2 is YFSETQ in the germline V gene. Deletions cut 4 bases from V and 1 base from J, with 14 bases between. CDR3 amino acids: CASSLREGTNTEAFF. As DNA, the CDR3 is TGCGCCAGCAGCCTGCGAGAGGGGACGAACACTGAAGCTTTCTTT.

A few counts support this clone. The chain couples TRBV5-4 to TRBJ2-7, with TRBD2 matching over 14 bases. The ends lost 3 bases at V and 3 bases at J; junction bases unmatched: 8. This CDR3 contains 17 residues. CDR1 and CDR2 from the germline V gene are SGHNT and YYREEE (reference sequence). CDR3 nucleotides: TGTGCCAGCAGCTCGGGGGGGACTAGCGGGAGATACTACGAGCAGTACTTC. The encoded protein is CASSSGGTSGRYYEQYF.

This clone was detected a few times. The genes are TRBV2 and TRBJ2-2; D unresolved. V dropped 1 base and J dropped 1 base, with 7 bases sitting between them. CDR3 size: 15 residues. Looked up from germline, CDR1 is SNHLY and CDR2 is FYNNEI. The chain's CDR3 is CASSEVPGNTGELFF. CDR3 bases: TGTGCCAGCAGTGAAGTTCCGGGGAACACCGGGGAGCTGTTTTTT.